A single sample is the source of the 28 T cell receptor beta chains below, sequenced in a study of patients and donors after allogeneic stem cell transplantation. TCRdb re-derived calls from the RT-PCR reads in MiXCR, one entry per CDR3 protein. The sample holds 400,000 to 500,000 distinct CDR3 sequences, 16% seen once. Sample: blood, either unsorted or a sorted T cell fraction (not recorded which). The receptors here all came from a human donor who was either an allogeneic HSCT recipient or a stem cell or donor lymphocyte infusion donor (not recorded which). It is not recorded whose cells these are; they may come from a transplant donor.

This clonotype was seen a handful of times. The CDR3: CSARKGLGAFF. The CDR3 DNA is TGCAGTGCTAGGAAGGGGCTGGGAGCTTTCTTT. V usage is TRBV20-1 and J usage is TRBJ1-1; TRBD1 is a possible D gene (5 bases). CDR1 DFQATT and CDR2 SNEGSKA come from the germline V gene (reference sequence). Trimming left V 3 bases short and J 10 bases short, with 12 bases between. The CDR3 is 11 amino acids.

This clonotype occurred a few times. V usage is TRBV18 and J usage is TRBJ1-2, with D uncertain. V was cut by 6 bases and J by 8 bases, with 10 bases left in between. The CDR3 has 11 residues. Germline CDR1 KGHSH, CDR2 LQKENI. The CDR3 coding sequence is TGTGCCAGCTCTTGGGGATCCGGCTACACCTTC. It translates to CASSWGSGYTF.

This clonotype was detected only a few times. J is TRBJ2-5 and V is TRBV20-1; perhaps TRBD2 as D (5 bases). Germline V CDR1 and CDR2: DFQATT, SNEGSKA (reference sequence). Trimming shortened V by 0 bases and J by 2 bases, and 13 bases separated the two germline ends. This CDR3 is built from 15 residues. DNA for the CDR3: TGCAGTGCTAGAGATGGCCGGACTGTTCAAGAGACCCAGTACTTC. This translates into CSARDGRTVQETQYF.

The CDR3 is CASSWGARSYEQYF. CDR3 DNA: TGTGCCAGCAGTTGGGGAGCACGATCCTACGAGCAGTACTTC. The V and J genes are TRBV12-3 or TRBV12-4 and TRBJ2-7; D may be TRBD2 (5 bases). The CDR3 contains 14 residues. Trimming shortened V by 4 bases and J by 1 base, and 11 bases separated the two germline ends.

This rearrangement joins TRBV3-1 to TRBJ2-5; no clear D. V lost 4 bases to trimming and J lost 2 bases, with 11 bases between them. Germline V gene lookup returns CDR1 LGHDT and CDR2 YNNKEL (reference sequence). This CDR3 has 14 residues. The CDR3 loop reads CASSPQIRQETQYF. CDR3 DNA sequence: TGTGCCAGCAGCCCTCAAATACGACAAGAGACCCAGTACTTC.

This clonotype was observed a few times. The DNA for the CDR3 is TGTGCCTGGAGTCGGTTCCAAGAGACCCAGTACTTC. Residues: CAWSRFQETQYF. The gene calls are TRBV30 and TRBJ2-5; D not certain. Trimming stripped 2 bases from V and 1 base from J, with 5 bases between. From germline, CDR1 is GTSNPN and CDR2 SVGIG (reference sequence). The CDR3 runs 12 residues.

This clonotype came up a few times. This chain's CDR3 is CASSLVAGRLNTEAFF. The CDR3 bases are TGTGCCAGTAGTTTAGTTGCGGGGCGCCTGAACACTGAAGCTTTCTTT. The J gene is TRBJ1-1, the V gene TRBV19, with a possible D match to TRBD1 (5 bases). Trimming removed 5 bases at V and 0 bases at J, with 16 bases between. CDR3 size: 16 residues. In germline, CDR1 is LNHDA, CDR2 SQIVND (reference sequence).

This clonotype was picked up a small number of times. This sequence joins TRBV24-1 and TRBJ2-2, with 13 bases matching TRBD2. The V gene end was trimmed by 2 bases and the J gene end by 6 bases; junction bases not matched to a gene: 5. CDR1 is KGHDR, CDR2 SFDVKD, per germline. The CDR3 contains 17 residues. CDR3 loop: CATSDWTSGSFAGELFF. In DNA form, the CDR3 reads TGTGCCACCAGTGATTGGACTAGCGGGAGTTTTGCCGGGGAGCTGTTTTTT.

The V call is TRBV12-3 or TRBV12-4, the J call TRBJ1-1; 7 positions agree with TRBD1. This CDR3 is built from 14 residues. The V gene end was trimmed by 6 bases and the J gene end by 10 bases; junction bases not matched to a gene: 14. In nucleotides, the CDR3 is TGTGCCAGCAGCCCCGTTCGACAGGGTGTTGCAGCTTTCTTT. Its translation is CASSPVRQGVAAFF.

The J gene is TRBJ1-2, the V gene TRBV2; no reliable D call. Germline V lookup: CDR1 SNHLY, CDR2 FYNNEI. V was shortened by 5 bases and J by 4 bases, with 8 bases between the two germline ends. There are 12 residues in the CDR3. DNA for the CDR3: TGTGCCAGCAGTCCGGGCCGCTATGGCTACACCTTC. Amino acids: CASSPGRYGYTF.

This clonotype has more than one count but fewer than ten. The chain joins TRBV5-1 to TRBJ2-7; D might be TRBD2 (6 bases). This CDR3 contains 14 residues. Germline CDR1 and CDR2: SGHRS and YFSETQ. V lost 4 bases, J lost 0 bases, and 11 bases lay in between. For the CDR3, the DNA is TGCGCCAGCAGCATCGGGACTGGCTCCTACGAGCAGTACTTC. Translation: CASSIGTGSYEQYF.

This clonotype was counted many times. The genes are TRBV7-8 and TRBJ1-4; D is unclear. Trimming removed 3 bases from V and 4 bases from J, with 9 bases in between. The CDR3 runs 14 residues. Germline CDR1 and CDR2: SGHVS and FQNEAQ. The DNA of the CDR3 is TGTGCCAGCAGCTTGGGCACCATTAATGAAAAACTGTTTTTT. This sequence encodes CASSLGTINEKLFF. The variable domain in full, completed from reference TRBV7-8 and TRBJ1-4, reads GAGVSQSPRYKVAKRGQDVALRCDPISGHVSLFWYQQALGQGPEFLTYFQNEAQLDKSGLPSDRFFAERPEGSVSTLKIQRTQQEDSAVYLCASSLGTINEKLFFGSGTQLSVL.

The table lists this clonotype with many counts. DNA of the CDR3: TGCAGTGCTAGACAGGGGGAAACCCAGTACTTC. As protein: CSARQGETQYF. The V and J genes are TRBV20-1 and TRBJ2-5; 7 nucleotides match TRBD1. CDR1 is DFQATT, CDR2 SNEGSKA, per germline (reference sequence). CDR3 length equals 11 residues. With V trimmed by 2 bases and J by 8 bases, 2 bases remained unmatched.

This clonotype appeared many times. The chain carries TRBV12-3 or TRBV12-4 and TRBJ2-7; perhaps TRBD2 as D (5 bases). With 6 bases removed from V and 2 bases from J, the gap between germline ends came to 11 bases. The CDR3 is 13 amino acids. The CDR3 here is CASSPQLAYEQYF. The CDR3, as DNA: TGTGCCAGCAGCCCCCAACTAGCCTACGAGCAGTACTTC.

This clonotype was recorded a few times. This sequence joins TRBV5-6 and TRBJ2-4, with D perhaps matching TRBD1 (6 bases). This CDR3 has 16 amino acids. The germline CDR1 and CDR2 sequences are SGHDT and YYEEEE. With 4 bases removed from V and 0 bases from J, the gap between germline ends came to 14 bases. CDR3 loop: CASSQGGGIAKNIQYF. The CDR3 DNA sequence: TGTGCCAGCAGCCAGGGTGGGGGCATAGCCAAAAACATTCAGTACTTC.

V and J are TRBV11-2 and TRBJ2-2; 8 bases are a match to TRBD1. This CDR3 is 15 amino acids long. With V trimmed by 5 bases and J by 8 bases, 10 bases remained unmatched. CDR1 and CDR2 from the germline V gene are SGHAT and FQNNGV. The CDR3 DNA follows: TGTGCCAGCAGCGACCGGGACAGGTCGGCTGGGGAGCTGTTTTTT. It yields the protein CASSDRDRSAGELFF.

The chain recombines TRBV11-1 with TRBJ1-1; a possible D gene is TRBD1 (5 bases). The CDR3 totals 14 residues. Trimming left V 4 bases short and J 0 bases short, with 9 bases between. Germline values: CDR1 SGHAT, CDR2 FQDESV (reference sequence). The CDR3 sequence is CASSSTTVNTEAFF. CDR3 nucleotide sequence: TGTGCCAGCAGCTCGACGACAGTGAACACTGAAGCTTTCTTT. Variable domain in full (rest from reference TRBV11-1 and TRBJ1-1): EAEVAQSPRYKITEKSQAVAFWCDPISGHATLYWYRQILGQGPELLVQFQDESVVDDSQLPKDRFSAERLKGVDSTLKIQPAELGDSAMYLCASSSTTVNTEAFFGQGTRLTVV.

The chain has TRBV5-1 and TRBJ2-2; TRBD2 is a possible D gene (5 bases). The CDR3 runs 15 residues. From germline, CDR1 is SGHRS and CDR2 YFSETQ. Trimming took off 3 bases at V and 2 bases at J, with 11 bases between the two ends. The CDR3 reads CASSSLDSNTGELFF. CDR3 coding DNA: TGCGCCAGCAGCTCACTAGACTCTAACACCGGGGAGCTGTTTTTT.

J is TRBJ1-5 and V is TRBV4-3, with TRBD1 identical over 7 bases. J gave up 9 bases and V 0 bases, and 5 bases lay outside the gene matches. The CDR3 runs to 14 residues. Germline V CDR1 and CDR2: LGHNA, YSLEER. The CDR3 region is CASSQEAGGWPQHF. The CDR3 DNA follows: TGCGCCAGCAGCCAAGAGGCAGGGGGTTGGCCCCAGCATTTT.

This clonotype was seen a handful of times. The chain is built from TRBV27 and TRBJ1-2; D is unclear. CDR3 size: 14 residues. Between the trimmed V and J ends, which lost 2 bases and 4 bases, there was a span of 11 bases. From germline, CDR1 is MNHEY and CDR2 SMNVEV (reference sequence). The CDR3 loop is CASSLVPESYGYTF. The CDR3 DNA is TGTGCCAGCAGTTTAGTCCCGGAAAGCTATGGCTACACCTTC.

This clonotype has at least ten counts. The V call is TRBV2, the J call TRBJ2-3; D perhaps matches TRBD1 (6 bases). Per germline, CDR1 SNHLY and CDR2 FYNNEI. This CDR3 has 13 residues. V was shortened by 4 bases and J by 1 base, with 6 bases between the two germline ends. CDR3 nucleotides: TGTGCCAGCAGTGGACAGGGCACAGATACGCAGTATTTT. Its protein product is CASSGQGTDTQYF. Full variable domain (missing parts from reference TRBV2 and TRBJ2-3): EPEVTQTPSHQVTQMGQEVILRCVPISNHLYFYWYRQILGQKVEFLVSFYNNEISEKSEIFDDQFSVERPDGSNFTLKIRSTKLEDSAMYFCASSGQGTDTQYFGPGTRLTVL.

This chain joins TRBV9 and TRBJ2-3, with a possible D match to TRBD2 (5 bases). CDR1 is SGDLS, CDR2 YYNGEE, per germline. V was cut by 0 bases and J by 1 base, with 9 bases left in between. CDR3 size: 15 residues. CDR3 in DNA: TGTGCCAGCAGCGTAGGGCGGGTTCGCACAGATACGCAGTATTTT. Its translation is CASSVGRVRTDTQYF.

This clonotype occurred once. The genes are TRBV2 and TRBJ1-4; possible D gene TRBD1, 5 bases. CDR3 length: 14 residues. Per the germline V gene, CDR1 is SNHLY and CDR2 is FYNNEI. V was shortened by 7 bases and J by 9 bases, with 18 bases between the two germline ends. The CDR3 reads CASIEWGRGQKLFF. The CDR3 bases are TGTGCCAGCATCGAATGGGGGAGGGGCCAAAAACTGTTTTTT.

The chain has TRBV7-9 and TRBJ2-7, with TRBD2 matching 15 bases. V shed 5 bases, J shed 3 bases, and the junction held 8 bases outside the gene matches. Germline V CDR1 and CDR2: SEHNR, FQNEAQ (reference sequence). This CDR3 contains 17 residues. CDR3 region: CASSRGLAGGPIYEQYF. CDR3 DNA sequence: TGTGCCAGCAGCAGGGGACTAGCGGGGGGACCGATCTACGAGCAGTACTTC.

This sequence joins TRBV12-3 or TRBV12-4 and TRBJ1-1; D might be TRBD1 (5 bases). Trimming pared 2 bases from V and 2 bases from J, leaving 9 bases between. CDR3 length equals 14 residues. The CDR3 region is CASSLRQTNTEAFF. CDR3 nucleotides: TGTGCCAGCAGTTTACGACAGACAAACACTGAAGCTTTCTTT.

The rearrangement uses TRBV9 and TRBJ1-1; D ambiguous. Germline loops: CDR1 SGDLS, CDR2 YYNGEE. V shed 2 bases and J shed 1 base, with 6 bases lying between them. This CDR3 spans 13 amino acids. The DNA of the CDR3 is TGTGCCAGCAGCGTTGGCTGGAACACTGAAGCTTTCTTT. Encoded protein: CASSVGWNTEAFF.

V gene TRBV20-1 combines with J gene TRBJ2-3, with 16 bases identical to TRBD2. Looked up from germline, CDR1 is DFQATT and CDR2 is SNEGSKA (reference sequence). V dropped 3 bases and J dropped 8; count of bases not matched to a gene: 8. This CDR3 has 16 amino acids. This CDR3 reads CSASGTSGRVLGTQYF. The CDR3 DNA sequence: TGCAGTGCTAGTGGGACTAGCGGGAGGGTATTGGGTACGCAGTATTTT.

The sample holds a few counts of this clonotype. The chain uses TRBV5-4 and TRBJ1-2, with unresolved D. The germline gives CDR1 SGHNT, CDR2 YYREEE (reference sequence). The CDR3 sequence is 14 residues long. The V and J ends lost 0 bases and 4 bases respectively, with 10 bases between them. The CDR3 DNA reads TGTGCCAGCAGCTTGGAGCGGGTTGCCTATGGCTACACCTTC. This sequence encodes CASSLERVAYGYTF.